A selection of T cell receptor beta chains follows, all from one sample in a study of OX40 agonist ivuxolimab in advanced cancers. Clones were read by immunoSEQ multiplex PCR, and TCRdb kept only the in-frame ones, dropping some. The sample has around 67,000 clones, about 88% seen once. Sequenced material: CD4+ or CD8+ T cells sorted from blood, taken in a trial of the OX40 agonist ivuxolimab. These receptors came from an adult with an advanced solid tumor such as melanoma, head and neck, liver or kidney cancer. Both conserved end residues are part of each CDR3. The order of the fields is D gene, clone size, J gene, V gene, CDR3 protein, CDR3 DNA. D genes are given only for firm matches. Some rows mark clone size as missing; the rest say once, few, many or name a class of expanded clone.

-,once,TRBJ1-4,TRBV5-1,CASSEYTGINEKLFF,TGCGCCAGCAGCGAATACACAGGGATTAATGAAAAACTGTTTTTT
-,-,TRBJ2-5,TRBV6-5,CATAPYTREQETQYF,TGTGCCACCGCCCCCTATACTAGGGAGCAAGAGACCCAGTACTTC
-,-,TRBJ1-5,TRBV27,CASSPRTRNQPQHF,TGTGCCAGCAGTCCCCGAACTCGCAATCAGCCCCAGCATTTT
-,once,TRBJ1-1,TRBV11-2,CASSLGRPGRTEAFF,TGTGCCAGCAGCTTAGGCAGACCCGGGCGAACTGAAGCTTTCTTT
-,-,TRBJ1-1,TRBV15,CATSREITEAFF,TGTGCCACCAGCAGAGAGATAACTGAAGCTTTCTTT
-,-,TRBJ2-1,TRBV19,CASSIEVRTDEQFF,TGTGCCAGTAGTATAGAAGTCAGGACAGACGAGCAGTTCTTC
TRBD1,few,TRBJ1-1,TRBV5-4,CASSSPLRGLNTEAFF,TGTGCCAGCAGCTCACCCCTCAGGGGGCTGAACACTGAAGCTTTCTTT
-,once,TRBJ1-2,TRBV6-1,CASRADLVSNYGYTF,TGTGCCAGCAGGGCGGACCTTGTCTCTAACTATGGCTACACCTTC
TRBD1,-,TRBJ1-6,TRBV6-5,CASSYTRQGNSPLHF,TGTGCCAGCAGTTACACTCGACAGGGCAATTCACCCCTCCACTTT
-,once,TRBJ1-2,TRBV6-1,CASSVDGLIVGINYGYTF,TGTGCCAGCAGTGTGGACGGACTTATTGTAGGCATTAACTATGGCTACACCTTC